This T cell receptor (beta chain) is from a study of blood T cell repertoires in COVID-19. About the research overall: Donors in the United States, Italy and Spain gave samples during acute or convalescent COVID-19. T cells, B-cell-depleted T cells, or PBMCs supplied cDNA or gDNA.

CDR1 is SGHVS, CDR2 FQNEAQ, per germline. CDR3 length: 15 residues. The V and J ends lost 5 bases and 1 base, in that order; junction bases with no gene match: 6. In the study's own analysis: The authors estimated nucleated cell counts from reference gene primer amplification. Assay used: immunoSEQ multiplex PCR; TCRdb lists only in-frame clones, some missing. That table furnishes V, J and clone size, whereas the DNA furnished D and trimming. The table lists 170,000 or so clones, around nine tenths of them singletons. Specimen: peripheral blood. This chain links TRBV7-8 with TRBJ2-7; TRBD1 aligns across 9 bases. This TCR was recovered from a woman aged 18-29 years who had recovered from COVID-19. The CDR3 here is CASSPGTGTSYEQYV. CDR3 nucleotides: TGTGCCAGCAGCCCTGGGACAGGGACGTCCTACGAGCAGTACGTC.